A selection of T cell receptor beta chains follows, all from one sample in a study of OX40 agonist ivuxolimab in advanced cancers. Assay used: immunoSEQ multiplex PCR; TCRdb lists only in-frame clones, some missing. The table lists roughly 64,000 clones, 70% to 90% of them singletons. The input for sequencing was CD4+ or CD8+ T cells sorted from blood, taken in a trial of the OX40 agonist ivuxolimab. These receptors all stem from an adult with an advanced solid tumor such as melanoma, head and neck, liver or kidney cancer. The CDR3 runs from the conserved cysteine through the conserved F or W. D genes are given only for firm matches. Clone size appears in some rows only: once, few, many, or a class for an expanded clone.

D gene | J gene | V gene | clone size | CDR3 DNA | CDR3 protein
. | TRBJ1-2 | TRBV15 | . | TGTGCCACCAGCAGAGAGGGTCGGGTCGATGGCTACACCTTC | CATSREGRVDGYTF
. | TRBJ1-1 | TRBV18 | . | TGTGCCAGCTCACCGGGCAAGAGCACTGAAGCTTTCTTT | CASSPGKSTEAFF
TRBD1 | TRBJ1-5 | TRBV7-9 | . | TGTGCCAGCAGCCGCGGGACAGGGGCTAATCAGCCCCAGCATTTT | CASSRGTGANQPQHF
. | TRBJ1-1 | TRBV13 | . | TGTGCCAGCAGCTCCGTGGGGGAACAGATGAACACTGAAGCTTTCTTT | CASSSVGEQMNTEAFF
. | TRBJ1-2 | TRBV6-5 | . | TGTGCCAGCAGAGATAATATGGGACTGAGCTATGGCTACACCTTC | CASRDNMGLSYGYTF
. | TRBJ1-1 | TRBV6-6 | . | TGTGCCAGCAGTTACTCGGGACGAGCGAACACTGAAGCTTTCTTT | CASSYSGRANTEAFF
TRBD2 | TRBJ2-5 | TRBV28 | . | TGTGCCAGCAGTTTACGACCTAGCGGGGGTTGGGTAAAGACCCAGTACTTC | CASSLRPSGGWVKTQYF
. | TRBJ1-2 | TRBV9 | . | TGTGCCAGCAGGTGGGGAAGGGGGTCCTATGGCTACACCTTC | CASRWGRGSYGYTF
. | TRBJ2-7 | TRBV2 | . | TGTGCCAGCAGTCAAACCGGGGTTCGAGGCGAGCAGTACTTC | CASSQTGVRGEQYF
. | TRBJ2-4 | TRBV7-2 | . | TGTGCCAGCAGCTTAGGGGGAGGGGGCCTAGCCAAAAACATTCAGTACTTC | CASSLGGGGLAKNIQYF
. | TRBJ1-1 | TRBV19 | . | TGTGCCAGTAGTATAGCCCAGACTTATACTGAAGCTTTCTTT | CASSIAQTYTEAFF
. | TRBJ1-2 | TRBV6-4 | few | TGTGCCAGCAGAACAGTACCCCTCTCCGGCTACACCTTC | CASRTVPLSGYTF
. | TRBJ2-1 | TRBV27 | . | TGTGCCAGCACGGCGGGGAGCTCCTACAATGAGCAGTTCTTC | CASTAGSSYNEQFF
. | TRBJ1-1 | TRBV10-3 | . | TGTGCCATCAGTGAGTCGATTGGGAGGGGGAACACTGAAGCTTTCTTT | CAISESIGRGNTEAFF
TRBD1 | TRBJ2-2 | TRBV5-1 | . | TGCGCCAGCAGCTTTGGACAGGCTAACACCGGGGAGCTGTTTTTT | CASSFGQANTGELFF
TRBD1 | TRBJ1-2 | TRBV11-3 | . | TGTGCCAGCAGCCCTGGACAGGCGAACTATGGCTACACCTTC | CASSPGQANYGYTF
TRBD1 | TRBJ1-1 | TRBV4-2 | . | TGTGCCAGCAGCCAAGATAATTGGGGACAGGGTCGAACTGAAGCTTTCTTT | CASSQDNWGQGRTEAFF
TRBD1 | TRBJ2-1 | TRBV5-4 | . | TGTGCCAGCAGCTGGGGACAGGGAGGATACAATGAGCAGTTCTTC | CASSWGQGGYNEQFF
. | TRBJ1-6 | TRBV19 | medium-sized | TGTGCCAGTAGTACAGATTATTCACCCCTCCACTTT | CASSTDYSPLHF
TRBD1 | TRBJ2-3 | TRBV5-1 | few | TGCGCCAGCAGTGGGACAGGGAGCACAGATACGCAGTATTTT | CASSGTGSTDTQYF
TRBD2 | TRBJ2-1 | TRBV19 | . | TGTGCCAGTAGTACACTAGCGGGAACCGCTGAGCAGTTCTTC | CASSTLAGTAEQFF
. | TRBJ1-3 | TRBV29-1 | . | TGCAGCGTTTCGACGGCCGGGAACACCATATATTTT | CSVSTAGNTIYF
. | TRBJ2-2 | TRBV2 | once | TGTGCCAGCAGGCACCCGAACACCGGGGAGCTGTTTTTT | CASRHPNTGELFF
TRBD1 | TRBJ2-3 | TRBV10-3 | . | TGTGCCATCAGTGGGGGACAGGGGCGATGGGGGAACACGCAGTATTTT | CAISGGQGRWGNTQYF
. | TRBJ1-1 | TRBV2 | . | TGTGCCAGCCTTGTAGAACAGAAAATACCAGAAGCTTTCTTT | CASLVEQKIPEAFF
. | TRBJ2-3 | TRBV2 | . | TGTGCCAGCAGCCGTCGTTCGCCCACAGATACGCAGTATTTT | CASSRRSPTDTQYF
. | TRBJ2-5 | TRBV2 | . | TGTGCCAGCACCCTATCGGACGGACTTCAAGAGACCCAGTACTTC | CASTLSDGLQETQYF
. | TRBJ1-6 | TRBV5-1 | once | TGCGCCAGCAGCCTCTCCGTGGAGGGCTCCTATAATTCACCCCTCCACTTT | CASSLSVEGSYNSPLHF
TRBD1 | TRBJ1-1 | TRBV7-3 | few | TGTGCCAGCAGCCCCGGGACAGCGAACACTGAAGCTTTCTTT | CASSPGTANTEAFF
. | TRBJ2-5 | TRBV2 | . | TGTGCCAGCAGTGGGTGGCAGGGGGGAGAGACCCAGTACTTC | CASSGWQGGETQYF
TRBD2 | TRBJ2-5 | TRBV2 | . | TGTGCCAGCAGTGAACTAGCGGGGGGGCAAGAGACCCAGTACTTC | CASSELAGGQETQYF
TRBD2 | TRBJ2-5 | TRBV2 | . | TGTGCCAGCAGCTTCATCGCGGGGGGGACTAAACGAGAGACCCAGTACTTC | CASSFIAGGTKRETQYF
TRBD2 | TRBJ2-3 | TRBV7-2 | few | TGTGCCAGCAGCTGGACTAGCGGGAGCACAGATACGCAGTATTTT | CASSWTSGSTDTQYF
TRBD2 | TRBJ2-3 | TRBV4-3 | . | TGCGCCAGCAGCCAAGAGGGGACTACCGGCCGTGGCACAGATACGCAGTATTTT | CASSQEGTTGRGTDTQYF